This T cell receptor (beta chain) originates from a study of T cell changes during pregnancy in multiple sclerosis. Trimming took 4 bases from V and 5 from J; bases not matched to a gene: 3. The germline gives CDR1 LGHNA, CDR2 YNFKEQ. The CDR3 runs to 16 residues. Points on this clone: A much larger clone sits a single nucleotide away, making a read error possible.

Profiled with immunoSEQ multiplex PCR; TCRdb holds only in-frame clones, not every one. The sample lists 35,000 to 40,000 clones; more than 90% were seen once. This sequence joins TRBV4-2 and TRBJ2-3; TRBD2 aligns across 16 bases. Material: CD8+ T cells from peripheral blood mononuclear cells, obtained in the third trimester of pregnancy. The receptor was derived from a female donor with multiple sclerosis, enrolled in a pregnancy study. This CDR3 is CASSPGLAGGEDTQYF. The CDR3, as DNA: TGTGCCAGCAGCCCGGGACTAGCGGGAGGGGAAGATACGCAGTATTTT.